The next 30 T cell receptor beta chains were all read from a single sample in a study of blood T cell repertoires in COVID-19. Method: immunoSEQ multiplex PCR; TCRdb's copy keeps in-frame clones and lacks some. The sample has fewer than 250,000 clones; around 88% are singletons. The material sequenced was peripheral blood. The receptor source for this set is a woman in her fifties or sixties with acute or convalescent COVID-19.

The chain combines TRBV6-5 with TRBJ1-1, with unresolved D. Trimming removed 7 bases at V and 5 bases at J, with 11 bases between. The CDR3 spans 12 residues. From germline, CDR1 is MNHEY and CDR2 SVGAGI. CDR3 protein: CASTPRRTEAFF. The CDR3 DNA is TGTGCCAGCACCCCAAGGAGGACTGAAGCTTTCTTT.

The DNA for the CDR3 is TGCAGCGTTGTCGGGGGGGCGGGAGGCCCTTCCTACAATGAGCAGTTCTTC. Residues: CSVVGGAGGPSYNEQFF. The genes are TRBV29-1 and TRBJ2-1, with TRBD2 matching 8 bases. Germline V lookup: CDR1 SQVTM, CDR2 ANQGSEA. The CDR3 loop spans 17 amino acids. V gave up 4 bases and J gave up 1 base; unmatched junction bases: 12.

The chain combines TRBV7-2 with TRBJ1-3, with D uncertain. Germline values: CDR1 SGHTA, CDR2 FQGNSA. Trimming cost V 5 bases and J 11 bases, with 25 bases left between them. The CDR3 loop spans 16 amino acids. The CDR3 region is CASSPFMFPGEGAIYF. Here the CDR3 DNA reads TGTGCCAGCAGCCCGTTTATGTTCCCCGGTGAGGGTGCCATATATTTT.

The chain has TRBV30 and TRBJ2-1, with 14 bases matching TRBD2. The germline V gene has CDR1 GTSNPN and CDR2 SVGIG (reference sequence). This CDR3 is built from 15 residues. The trim removed 1 base at V and 6 bases at J, leaving 2 bases unmatched. In nucleotides, the CDR3 is TGTGCCTGGAGTGAGGGGACTAGCGGGGGCAATGAGCAGTTCTTC. Its translation is CAWSEGTSGGNEQFF.

The chain uses TRBV30 and TRBJ1-6; D perhaps matches TRBD1 (6 bases). Germline V gene data show CDR1 as GTSNPN and CDR2 as SVGIG (reference sequence). Between the trimmed V and J ends, which lost 4 bases and 10 bases, there was a span of 17 bases. This CDR3 comprises 14 residues. The CDR3 sequence: CAWKDGGRESPLHF. The CDR3 bases are TGTGCCTGGAAAGATGGGGGGCGGGAGTCACCCCTCCACTTT.

The chain employs TRBV6-5 and TRBJ2-4; 12 nucleotides align to TRBD2. Germline lookup yields CDR1 MNHEY and CDR2 SVGAGI. The CDR3 length is 15 residues. Losses at the gene ends were 6 bases for V and 6 bases for J; bases not matched to a gene: 6. The CDR3 here is CASSPLAGGGNIQYF. In nucleotides, the CDR3 is TGTGCCAGCAGCCCACTAGCGGGAGGCGGAAACATTCAGTACTTC.

This chain joins TRBV9 and TRBJ2-2; TRBD1 aligns across 9 bases. This CDR3 is built from 14 residues. Germline CDR1 SGDLS, CDR2 YYNGEE. J gave up 6 bases and V 2 bases, and 2 bases lay outside the gene matches. The CDR3 loop is CASSVDRGAGELFF. The CDR3 DNA sequence: TGTGCCAGCAGCGTTGACAGGGGGGCCGGGGAGCTGTTTTTT.

CDR3 protein: CASSSRAFGQGSNGYTF. CDR3 DNA sequence: TGCGCCAGCAGCTCCCGCGCCTTCGGACAGGGCAGCAATGGCTACACCTTC. The chain couples TRBV5-1 to TRBJ1-2; TRBD1 aligns across 8 bases. Trimming removed 3 bases from V and 6 bases from J; junction bases left unmatched: 16. CDR1 SGHRS and CDR2 YFSETQ come from the germline V gene. The CDR3 has 17 residues.

This chain joins TRBV18 and TRBJ2-5; D unclear. Per germline, CDR1 KGHSH and CDR2 LQKENI. This CDR3 region has 17 residues. V was cut by 0 bases and J by 2 bases, with 16 bases left in between. Here the CDR3 DNA reads TGTGCCAGCTCACCACCGGCGATGATCGGGTCACAAGAGACCCAGTACTTC. Protein product: CASSPPAMIGSQETQYF.

V is TRBV11-1 and J is TRBJ1-6; possibly TRBD1 for D (6 bases). V gave up 6 bases and J gave up 8 bases, with 17 bases separating them. The CDR3 contains 15 residues. Per the germline V gene, CDR1 is SGHAT and CDR2 is FQDESV (reference sequence). As DNA, the CDR3 is TGTGCCAGCAGACAAACAGGGACCTCCTATTCACCCCTCCACTTT. Amino acid sequence: CASRQTGTSYSPLHF.

This clone has a single count. The chain links TRBV12-3 or TRBV12-4 to TRBJ1-2, with no clear D. CDR3 length: 13 residues. Trimming stripped 5 bases from V and 5 bases from J, with 12 bases between. The CDR3 is CASSPLVRYGYTF. The CDR3 DNA sequence: TGTGCCAGCAGTCCCTTAGTCCGATATGGCTACACCTTC.

The genes are TRBV5-1 and TRBJ1-1; 12 bases agree with TRBD1. Germline assignment: CDR1 SGHRS and CDR2 YFSETQ. The CDR3 extends over 15 amino acids. V shed 3 bases, J shed 4 bases, and the junction held 4 bases outside the gene matches. The CDR3 is CASSSPGQGATEAFF. For the CDR3, the DNA is TGCGCCAGCAGCTCCCCGGGACAGGGGGCCACTGAAGCTTTCTTT.

This chain uses TRBV6-6 with TRBJ2-5; 9 bases line up with TRBD1. CDR1 and CDR2 from the germline V gene are MNHNY and SVGAGI (reference sequence). The CDR3 contains 13 residues. Unmatched junction bases numbered 10, after V lost 7 bases and J lost 10 bases. DNA of the CDR3: TGTGCCAGCACCTGGGGGACAGGGAACCGCCAGTACTTC. Its translation: CASTWGTGNRQYF.

The gene calls are TRBV4-2 and TRBJ1-6, with D uncertain. This CDR3 has 14 residues. With 0 bases removed from V and 7 bases from J, the gap between germline ends came to 7 bases. CDR1 is LGHNA and CDR2 is YNFKEQ in the germline V gene. The chain's CDR3 is CASSQDLGNSPLHF. Here the CDR3 DNA reads TGTGCCAGCAGCCAAGATCTAGGCAATTCACCCCTCCACTTT.

V gene TRBV19 combines with J gene TRBJ1-6; D ambiguous. The germline V gene encodes CDR1 LNHDA and CDR2 SQIVND (reference sequence). The CDR3 is 16 amino acids. V dropped 3 bases and J dropped 0 bases, with 9 bases sitting between them. As DNA, the CDR3 is TGTGCCAGTAGTATTAATAGGAGCTCCTATAATTCACCCCTCCACTTT. It specifies CASSINRSSYNSPLHF.

A single count supports this clone. The chain joins TRBV5-4 to TRBJ2-2; D uncertain. The germline V and J ends were trimmed by 2 bases and 7 bases, with 12 bases remaining between them. The CDR3 has 14 amino acids. Germline V CDR1 and CDR2: SGHNT, YYREEE (reference sequence). The CDR3 protein is CASSFRTERGELFF. CDR3 DNA: TGTGCCAGCAGCTTCCGCACAGAACGCGGGGAGCTGTTTTTT.

This clone appeared a few times. CDR3 protein: CASNELGSYEQYF. Written as DNA, the CDR3 is TGTGCCAGTAACGAGCTCGGCTCCTACGAGCAGTACTTC. This chain joins TRBV27 and TRBJ2-7; D is unclear. The germline gives CDR1 MNHEY, CDR2 SMNVEV (reference sequence). V was clipped by 9 bases and J by 0 bases, with 12 bases between them. The CDR3 spans 13 residues.

The chain has TRBV4-1 and TRBJ2-2; unclear D gene. Looked up from germline, CDR1 is MGHRA and CDR2 is YSYEKL. The CDR3 consists of 15 residues. The germline V and J ends were trimmed by 0 bases and 6 bases, with 11 bases remaining between them. The CDR3 reads CASSQDPRLAGELFF. The CDR3 nucleotides are TGCGCCAGCAGCCAAGATCCCCGACTGGCCGGGGAGCTGTTTTTT.

The chain uses TRBV7-9 and TRBJ2-1, with 11 bases lining up with TRBD1. V shed 6 bases and J 6 bases; nucleotides not matched to a gene: 10. Per the germline V gene, CDR1 is SEHNR and CDR2 is FQNEAQ (reference sequence). This CDR3 region has 16 residues. Written as DNA, the CDR3 is TGTGCCAGCAGGATTATCCGGGACAGGGGGGGCAATGAGCAGTTCTTC. Protein: CASRIIRDRGGNEQFF. The whole variable domain, filled in from reference TRBV7-9 and TRBJ2-1, reads DTGVSQNPRHKITKRGQNVTFRCDPISEHNRLYWYRQTLGQGPEFLTYFQNEAQLEKSRLLSDRFSAERPKGSFSTLEIQRTEQGDSAMYLCASRIIRDRGGNEQFFGPGTRLTVL.

Remarks on this clone: Other DNA sequences in the same sample also yield this CDR3. The V gene is TRBV27, the J gene TRBJ2-7; D is unresolved. The CDR3 runs 11 residues. V lost 4 bases, J lost 2 bases, and 3 bases lay in between. Per the germline V gene, CDR1 is MNHEY and CDR2 is SMNVEV (reference sequence). This CDR3 is CASSSTYEQYF. The CDR3 DNA follows: TGTGCCAGCAGTTCCACCTACGAGCAGTACTTC.

This clone was seen only a few times. The V call is TRBV6-5, the J call TRBJ2-1; the D gene is possibly TRBD2 (6 bases). The CDR3 has 15 amino acids. The germline CDR1 and CDR2 sequences are MNHEY and SVGAGI. V lost 0 bases and J 7 bases, leaving 13 bases between the germline ends. CDR3 loop: CASSYSEGRGNEQFF. DNA of the CDR3: TGTGCCAGCAGTTACTCGGAGGGCCGGGGAAATGAGCAGTTCTTC.

This clone is a singleton in its sample. The V and J genes are TRBV5-1 and TRBJ2-5; D unresolved. The CDR3 extends over 13 amino acids. The V gene lost 1 base and the J gene lost 0 bases, with 4 bases spanning the gap. Germline lookup yields CDR1 SGHRS and CDR2 YFSETQ. In DNA, the CDR3 is TGCGCCAGCAGCTTGTTCGACCAAGAGACCCAGTACTTC. It codes for CASSLFDQETQYF.

The J gene is TRBJ1-2, the V gene TRBV18; D gene uncertain. The V end lost 3 bases, the J end lost 0 bases, and 11 bases lay between the germline ends. In germline, CDR1 is KGHSH, CDR2 LQKENI. CDR3 length equals 15 residues. CDR3 coding DNA: TGTGCCAGCTCACCCGTAGGAGACTCTAACTATGGCTACACCTTC. It is translated as CASSPVGDSNYGYTF.

V usage is TRBV3-1 (or the pseudogene TRBV3-2) and J usage is TRBJ2-7; D is ambiguous. Germline CDR1 reads LGHDT; CDR2 reads YNNKEL (reference sequence). The CDR3 consists of 14 residues. Between the trimmed V and J ends, which lost 4 bases and 6 bases, there was a span of 16 bases. CDR3 sequence reads: CASSPYGQRFEQYF. In DNA form, the CDR3 reads TGTGCCAGCAGCCCTTACGGCCAGAGGTTCGAGCAGTACTTC.

This clone was counted only a few times. The chain recombines TRBV5-6 with TRBJ2-7, with TRBD2 identical over 13 bases. This CDR3 is built from 18 residues. V lost 2 bases and J lost 2; bases outside the gene matches: 10. Germline-derived CDR1 and CDR2 are SGHDT and YYEEEE. The CDR3 loop reads CASSLGLPLAGGPYEQYF. The CDR3 nucleotides are TGTGCCAGCAGCTTAGGACTTCCACTAGCGGGAGGGCCCTACGAGCAGTACTTC.

The CDR3: CASLTHEGPQHF. The CDR3, as DNA: TGTGCCAGCCTCACCCACGAGGGGCCCCAGCATTTT. The rearrangement joins TRBV25-1 to TRBJ1-5; D call uncertain. The germline V gene encodes CDR1 MGHDK and CDR2 SYGVNS. The CDR3 has 12 residues. Trimming removed 8 bases at V and 9 bases at J, with 14 bases between.

On this clone: Other DNA sequences of this sample code for an identical CDR3. The chain is built from TRBV9 and TRBJ2-2, with TRBD2 as a possible D gene (6 bases). This CDR3 is built from 14 residues. V was pared by 3 bases and J by 5 bases, with 11 bases between. The germline CDR1 and CDR2 sequences are SGDLS and YYNGEE. CDR3 sequence: CASSASLATGELFF. In DNA, the CDR3 is TGTGCCAGCAGCGCTTCACTAGCTACCGGGGAGCTGTTTTTT.

The chain is built from TRBV6-1 and TRBJ2-1; D might be TRBD2 (6 bases). From germline, CDR1 is MNHNS and CDR2 SASEGT. The CDR3 is 15 residues long. Trimming removed 1 base at V and 2 bases at J, with 9 bases between. The CDR3 loop reads CASSEDAGPYNEQFF. CDR3 bases: TGTGCCAGCAGTGAAGATGCGGGGCCCTACAATGAGCAGTTCTTC.

The chain combines TRBV6-1 with TRBJ2-7; the match to TRBD2 covers 10 bases. The CDR3 loop spans 16 amino acids. From germline, CDR1 is MNHNS and CDR2 SASEGT. V shed 3 bases, J shed 5 bases, and the junction held 10 bases outside the gene matches. For the CDR3, the DNA is TGTGCCAGCAGTGATGGGCTAGCGGGAGTAATCGACGAGCAGTACTTC. Translating gives CASSDGLAGVIDEQYF.

The rearrangement links TRBV19 to TRBJ2-7; perhaps TRBD1 as D (6 bases). The CDR3 contains 14 residues. Germline V gene sequence: CDR1 LNHDA, CDR2 SQIVND (reference sequence). V was shortened by 6 bases and J by 0 bases, with 12 bases between the two germline ends. In DNA form, the CDR3 reads TGTGCCAGTAGCGGGACATACCTCTCCTACGAGCAGTACTTC. It is translated as CASSGTYLSYEQYF.